This TCR beta chain was recovered during a study of T cell responses to AZD1222 COVID-19 vaccine. Study findings and constraints: The donors showed a predominance of white British ancestry and of females, with possible underestimation of clonal diversity. The study found Spike-specific TCR breadth and depth rose after two AZD1222 doses.

Concerning this clone itself: Its antigen is unknown.

Pooling of second doses given at about 4 or about 12 weeks was done. Data came from immunoSEQ multiplex PCR; TCRdb stores just in-frame clones and leaves some out. The repertoire includes approximately 100,000 clones, 80% to 90% of them detected once, and around 4.6% sits in the top ten. The CDR3 spans 14 residues. Germline V gene lookup returns CDR1 KGHSH and CDR2 LQKENI. Deletions cut 2 bases from V and 1 base from J, with 5 bases between. The clonotype comes from an adult who received the AZD1222 COVID-19 vaccine. The J gene is TRBJ2-2, the V gene TRBV18; D is ambiguous. The starting material was peripheral blood, obtained 28 days after the second AZD1222 dose. For the CDR3, the DNA is TGTGCCAGCTCACCAAGGCAGAACACCGGGGAGCTGTTTTTT. Translating gives CASSPRQNTGELFF.